This is a list of T cell receptor beta chains from one sample in a study of control samples from healthy donors and cancer patients. This table comes from immunoSEQ multiplex PCR, and its TCRdb copy is limited to in-frame clones, with some not included. Of approximately 150,000 clones listed, about 89% were seen once; the top ten hold less than 5%. Material for sequencing was blood. The origin of the receptors is a young man in good health. The CDR3 runs from the conserved cysteine through the conserved F or W. D genes are given only for firm matches. Clone size is not always given. Where it is, it says once, few, many or a class for expanded clones.

J	size	D	V	DNA	CDR3
TRBJ1-1	-	-	TRBV12-3/TRBV12-4	TGTGCCAGCAGTTTACCTAGGGTCACTGAAGCTTTCTTT	CASSLPRVTEAFF
TRBJ1-4	-	-	TRBV6-5	TGTGCCAGCAGCCCCGGACAGTCGTCTAATGAAAAACTGTTTTTT	CASSPGQSSNEKLFF
TRBJ1-5	-	-	TRBV24-1	TGTGCCACCAGTGAAGCTATTAGCAATCAGCCCCAGCATTTT	CATSEAISNQPQHF
TRBJ2-7	-	-	TRBV28	TGTGCCAGCAGTTTAGCAGGCAGCTACTACGAGCAGTACTTC	CASSLAGSYYEQYF
TRBJ2-5	-	TRBD1	TRBV5-1	TGCGCCAGCAGCGAGACAGGGGCCCCTCAAGAGACCCAGTACTTC	CASSETGAPQETQYF
TRBJ1-2	-	-	TRBV9	TGTGCCAGCAGCGTGGAGGGAATAAACTATGGCTACACCTTC	CASSVEGINYGYTF
TRBJ2-7	-	-	TRBV9	TGTGCCAGCAGCGAGAGCCCGGCCTACGAGCAGTACTTC	CASSESPAYEQYF
TRBJ2-2	-	TRBD1	TRBV7-2	TGTGCCAGCAGCTCCCCGACAGGGACGAACACCGGGGAGCTGTTTTTT	CASSSPTGTNTGELFF
TRBJ2-7	-	-	TRBV5-6	TGTGCCAGCAGGGGGCAGGGGTCGTGGGGCGAGCAGTACTTC	CASRGQGSWGEQYF
TRBJ2-7	-	-	TRBV18	TGTGCCAGCTCACCACCTGAGTCCTACGAGCAGTACTTC	CASSPPESYEQYF
TRBJ2-5	-	TRBD2	TRBV25-1	TGTGCCAGCAGTGAATCGGGGGGAAGAGGAGAGACCCAGTACTTC	CASSESGGRGETQYF
TRBJ1-5	-	-	TRBV5-6	TGTGCCAGCAGCTTGTCAGTTACGGAAAACAATCAGCCCCAGCATTTT	CASSLSVTENNQPQHF
TRBJ1-3	-	-	TRBV5-1	TGCGCCAGCAGCCCCCTGGGTGGGGGGAGCTCTGGAAACACCATATATTTT	CASSPLGGGSSGNTIYF
TRBJ2-7	-	-	TRBV5-5	TGTGCCAGCAGCTACTGGACGGGGACCTACGAGCAGTACTTC	CASSYWTGTYEQYF
TRBJ1-1	many	-	TRBV5-1	TGCGCCAGCAGCTTGTCCGGGGCTGAAGCTTTCTTT	CASSLSGAEAFF
TRBJ1-1	-	-	TRBV5-4	TGTGCCAGCAGCCCCGCGGAGGGGGGGGACACTGAAGCTTTCTTT	CASSPAEGGDTEAFF
TRBJ2-7	many	TRBD2	TRBV4-3	TGCGCCAGCAGCCAAGGAGTTGCGGGGGGACCCCAAAGCTCCTACGAGCAGTACTTC	CASSQGVAGGPQSSYEQYF
TRBJ2-5	-	TRBD2	TRBV10-3	TGTGCCATCAGTGCCGGGACTATGTTCGCGTCCCAGTACTTC	CAISAGTMFASQYF
TRBJ2-3	-	TRBD2	TRBV18	TGTGCCAGCTCACCAGGGGCTAGCGGGGCAGATACGCAGTATTTT	CASSPGASGADTQYF
TRBJ2-1	-	TRBD2	TRBV9	TGTGCCAGCAGCGTAGGACTAGCGGGACTTAATGAGCAGTTCTTC	CASSVGLAGLNEQFF
TRBJ2-1	-	TRBD2	TRBV7-3	TGTGCCAGCAGCTTAGGGGCGGGAGCCGGCTACAATGAGCAGTTCTTC	CASSLGAGAGYNEQFF
TRBJ1-1	-	-	TRBV5-4	TGTGCCAGCAGCTTGGCCGAACTAATGAACACTGAAGCTTTCTTT	CASSLAELMNTEAFF
TRBJ1-5	-	-	TRBV7-2	TGTGCCAGCAGCTTAGCGCCGGGGGATCAGCCCCAGCATTTT	CASSLAPGDQPQHF
TRBJ2-7	-	TRBD2	TRBV5-1	TGCGCCAGCAGCTTAGGACTAGCGGGCGGACAACCCTACGAGCAGTACTTC	CASSLGLAGGQPYEQYF